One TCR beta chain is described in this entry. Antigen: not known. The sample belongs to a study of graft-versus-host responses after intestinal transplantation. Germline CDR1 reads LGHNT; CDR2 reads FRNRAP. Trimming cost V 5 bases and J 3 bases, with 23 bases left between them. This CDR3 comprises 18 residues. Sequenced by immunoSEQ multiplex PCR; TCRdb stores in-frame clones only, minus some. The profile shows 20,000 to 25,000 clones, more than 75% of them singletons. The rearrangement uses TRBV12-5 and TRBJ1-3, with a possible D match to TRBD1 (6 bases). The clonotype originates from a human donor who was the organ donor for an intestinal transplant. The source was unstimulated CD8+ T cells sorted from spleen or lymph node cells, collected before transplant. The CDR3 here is CASGEQGVKRGYGNTIYF. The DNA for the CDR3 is TGTGCTAGTGGTGAACAGGGTGTTAAGCGAGGCTATGGAAACACCATATATTTT.